A single sample gave rise to the 14 T cell receptor beta chains below, sequenced in a study of blood T cell repertoires in COVID-19. This table comes from immunoSEQ multiplex PCR, and its TCRdb copy is limited to in-frame clones, with some not included. This table has more than 200,000 clones, about 89% appearing once. What was sequenced was PBMCs or T cells enriched from blood (not recorded which). The receptors shown here come from a woman aged 25 to 39 who had recovered from COVID-19.

This chain links TRBV4-3 with TRBJ2-7, with 7 nucleotides matching TRBD2. Germline CDR1 reads LGHNA; CDR2 reads YSLEER. The CDR3 is 14 residues long. The J segment lost 2 bases and the V segment lost 1 base, leaving 2 bases of the junction unmatched. The CDR3 here is CASSQAGRPYEQYF. The CDR3 nucleotides read TGCGCCAGCAGCCAAGCCGGGAGGCCCTACGAGCAGTACTTC.

J is TRBJ2-5 and V is TRBV5-4; D might be TRBD1 (5 bases). The CDR3 consists of 15 residues. The germline V gene encodes CDR1 SGHNT and CDR2 YYREEE (reference sequence). V was clipped by 2 bases and J by 2 bases, with 13 bases between them. The CDR3 region has the DNA TGTGCCAGCAGCTTAAGGACAATCCAACAAGAGACCCAGTACTTC. This sequence encodes CASSLRTIQQETQYF.

This clone was picked up a small number of times. The V call is TRBV7-8, the J call TRBJ1-5; D not certain. This CDR3 contains 21 residues. Per the germline V gene, CDR1 is SGHVS and CDR2 is FQNEAQ. The V end lost 2 bases, the J end lost 0 bases, and 26 bases lay between the germline ends. CDR3 DNA sequence: TGTGCCAGCAGCTTAACCATTCTCATCCCGACTGAAGAGCTTAGCAATCAGCCCCAGCATTTT. Translation: CASSLTILIPTEELSNQPQHF.

This rearrangement joins TRBV3-1 (or the pseudogene TRBV3-2) to TRBJ2-1, with D hard to call. Germline CDR1 is LGHDT and CDR2 is YNNKEL (reference sequence). The CDR3 loop spans 12 amino acids. Trimming stripped 6 bases from V and 5 bases from J, with 8 bases between. The CDR3 here is CASRLHDNEQFF. The CDR3 nucleotides read TGTGCCAGCAGACTTCACGACAATGAGCAGTTCTTC.

The gene calls are TRBV4-3 and TRBJ2-7; tentative D call: TRBD1 (6 bases). Germline V gene data show CDR1 as LGHNA and CDR2 as YSLEER. V was trimmed by 0 bases and J by 3 bases, leaving 12 bases between them. The CDR3 sequence is 15 residues long. The CDR3 protein is CASSQDRQGIYEQYF. The CDR3 nucleotides read TGCGCCAGCAGCCAAGATCGGCAGGGGATCTACGAGCAGTACTTC.

The chain recombines TRBV7-8 with TRBJ2-7; 10 bases match TRBD2. The V gene end was trimmed by 5 bases and the J gene end by 4 bases; junction bases not matched to a gene: 8. This CDR3 comprises 15 residues. Germline CDR1 SGHVS, CDR2 FQNEAQ. The CDR3, as DNA: TGTGCCAGCAGCCTACTAGCGGGAAGTACGTACGAGCAGTACTTC. Encoded protein: CASSLLAGSTYEQYF.

V usage is TRBV6-2 or TRBV6-3 and J usage is TRBJ2-7, with D possibly TRBD2 on 6 matching bases. CDR1 and CDR2 from the germline V gene are MNHEY and SVGEGT. The V and J ends lost 2 bases and 0 bases respectively, with 11 bases between them. The CDR3 extends over 15 amino acids. The CDR3 DNA reads TGTGCCAGCAGTTACGCCGGGAGCCCCTCCTACGAGCAGTACTTC. As protein: CASSYAGSPSYEQYF.

The genes are TRBV7-2 and TRBJ2-1; TRBD1 agrees at 7 bases. This CDR3 region has 13 residues. Looked up from germline, CDR1 is SGHTA and CDR2 is FQGNSA. V shed 5 bases, J shed 6 bases, and the junction held 4 bases outside the gene matches. This CDR3 reads CASSVGTVNEQFF. CDR3 nucleotide sequence: TGTGCCAGCAGCGTAGGGACAGTCAATGAGCAGTTCTTC.

The chain has TRBV30 and TRBJ1-1; D perhaps matches TRBD1 (6 bases). V lost 3 bases, J lost 7 bases, and 12 bases lay in between. CDR1 is GTSNPN, CDR2 SVGIG, per germline (reference sequence). The CDR3 totals 12 residues. CDR3 nucleotides: TGTGCCTGGAGACCCACACAGGGTGAAGCTTTCTTT. This gives the protein CAWRPTQGEAFF.

The gene calls are TRBV11-2 and TRBJ2-3; D unclear. The germline V gene has CDR1 SGHAT and CDR2 FQNNGV. Trimming stripped 10 bases from V and 9 bases from J, with 23 bases between. The CDR3 sequence is 14 residues long. The CDR3, as DNA: TGTGCCACCACAGCCCCCGGCGCCGTTCAAACGCAGTATTTT. Translated, it gives CATTAPGAVQTQYF.

The rearrangement joins TRBV28 to TRBJ1-1, with TRBD1 matching 8 bases. The CDR3 is made up of 15 amino acids. V dropped 6 bases and J dropped 0; count of bases not matched to a gene: 6. Germline V gene data show CDR1 as MDHEN and CDR2 as SYDVKM. CDR3 bases: TGTGCCAGCAGAAAGAGACAGGGGCTGAACACTGAAGCTTTCTTT. Translation: CASRKRQGLNTEAFF.

This sequence joins TRBV30 and TRBJ1-1; the D is unclear. Trimming pared 3 bases from V and 0 bases from J, leaving 8 bases between. In germline, CDR1 is GTSNPN, CDR2 SVGIG (reference sequence). The CDR3 has 13 residues. CDR3 DNA sequence: TGTGCCTGGAGACAGTTCATGAACACTGAAGCTTTCTTT. Its translation is CAWRQFMNTEAFF.

The rearrangement links TRBV25-1 to TRBJ2-3; TRBD2 is a possible D gene (6 bases). Germline V gives CDR1 MGHDK, CDR2 SYGVNS. Between the trimmed V and J ends, which lost 5 bases and 4 bases, there was a span of 19 bases. The CDR3 contains 16 residues. The CDR3 nucleotides are TGTGCCAGCAGTACCCTCTGGGGGGAGAGGGCAGATACGCAGTATTTT. Translation: CASSTLWGERADTQYF.

The chain recombines TRBV30 with TRBJ2-7; D might be TRBD1 (5 bases). CDR1 is GTSNPN, CDR2 SVGIG, per germline (reference sequence). The ends were cut back, 0 bases at V and 3 bases at J, with 9 bases in the middle. The CDR3 has 13 amino acids. CDR3 sequence (DNA): TGTGCCTGGAGTGTAGGGGATAGCTACGAGCAGTACTTC. This codes for CAWSVGDSYEQYF. The variable domain in full, completed from reference TRBV30 and TRBJ2-7, reads SQTIHQWPATLVQPVGSPLSLECTVEGTSNPNLYWYRQAAGRGLQLLFYSVGIGQISSEVPQNLSASRPQDRQFILSSKKLLLSDSGFYLCAWSVGDSYEQYFGPGTRLTVT.